This paragraph reports one T cell receptor (beta chain). In its sample, this clone was seen a few times. The antigen it binds to is not known. Base qualities are not at hand, and no much larger clone is one base apart. The CDR3 regions of human TCRbeta chains were subjected to immunosequencing. On the authors' methods: Repertoire TCRs were matched against a reference library of SARS-CoV-2-specific TCRs generated with the MIRA antigen-specificity platform. Breadth was defined as the fraction of unique TCRs that were SARS-CoV-2-associated. Depth was defined as the fraction of total T cells that were SARS-CoV-2-associated. Using the MIRA data, every spike-specific TCR was mapped to the spike region that the TCR reacted to and assigned to either a CD4 or a CD8 class. Log10-transformed breadth and depth values were compared by one-way ANOVA with Sidak's multiple comparisons tests. Here the immuneACCESS table is served through TCRdb, limited to in-frame sequences with V and J called. Missing clones are a known gap in these copies; in checked studies unresolved V genes cover under half, and the rest lacks a known reason. The D gene and trimming were derived from the DNA, and the V and J assignments and clone size from that table. This sample holds 100,000 or so clones; about 81% were observed only once. 4% to 6% of the sample is taken by the ten largest.

From its cysteine to its phenylalanine, the CDR3 spans 14 amino acids. The CDR3 DNA has 42 bases and is translated from base 1. Sequences MNHEY (CDR1) and SVGEGT (CDR2) are obtained from the germline V gene. The V end loses 4 bases and the J end loses 4 bases, and a stretch of 11 bases separates them. These data originate in a study of T cell responses to AZD1222 COVID-19 vaccine (dated by TCRdb to the early 2020s). Broadly, across the study: AZD1222 recipients given second doses at about 4 weeks or at about 12 weeks were pooled, since spike-specific TCR depth and breadth were not found to differ between the two schedules. Trial participants were enrolled into age subgroups of 18-55, 56-69 and 70-plus years, which contained roughly 150, 30 and 60 TCR-sequenced participants, respectively. TCR sequencing was performed for about 250 trial participants, of whom about 200 were given two doses of AZD1222 and around 26 were given two doses of MenACWY control vaccine. Results the study describes overall, beyond this receptor: Nearly half of unique spike-specific TCRs reportedly recognized epitopes outside regions mutated in the B.1.351 and B.1.1.7 variants. Because no day 14 peak-response samples were available, the repertoires could be characterized only after the peak T cell response. Conclusions about previously exposed vaccinees are limited, since just six AZD1222 recipients were seropositive for SARS-CoV-2 at baseline. Spike-specific TCR breadth and depth rose significantly after two AZD1222 doses compared with day 0 and with MenACWY recipients. The whole spike protein was spanned by vaccine-associated CD4 TCRs, and dominant responses were seen in regions 160-218 and 743-854. Most participants were white British and females outnumbered males, and the authors suggested that clonal diversity may have been underestimated. In the small 56-69-year group, the increase in depth fell short of significance, most likely because of low power.

Taken with the paper, the label for time point translates to: baseline before first vaccination. Samples from vaccinated people were obtained from the UK trials COV001 and COV002, which included a single-blind randomized controlled phase 2/3 trial of AZD1222 (ChAdOx1 nCoV-19) in healthy adults. Trial participant PBMC samples were collected at day 0 and day 28 after the second dose for TCRbeta chain sequencing. This receptor was taken from an adult in good health. Recombination linked TRBV6-2 or TRBV6-3 to TRBJ2-4; TRBD1 is possibly the D segment (6 matching bases). Sequencing used peripheral blood, obtained on day 0 of AZD1222 vaccination. CDR3 sequence: CASSLGQLKNIQYF. The DNA sequence follows: TGTGCCAGCAGTTTAGGACAGCTTAAAAACATTCAGTACTTC.